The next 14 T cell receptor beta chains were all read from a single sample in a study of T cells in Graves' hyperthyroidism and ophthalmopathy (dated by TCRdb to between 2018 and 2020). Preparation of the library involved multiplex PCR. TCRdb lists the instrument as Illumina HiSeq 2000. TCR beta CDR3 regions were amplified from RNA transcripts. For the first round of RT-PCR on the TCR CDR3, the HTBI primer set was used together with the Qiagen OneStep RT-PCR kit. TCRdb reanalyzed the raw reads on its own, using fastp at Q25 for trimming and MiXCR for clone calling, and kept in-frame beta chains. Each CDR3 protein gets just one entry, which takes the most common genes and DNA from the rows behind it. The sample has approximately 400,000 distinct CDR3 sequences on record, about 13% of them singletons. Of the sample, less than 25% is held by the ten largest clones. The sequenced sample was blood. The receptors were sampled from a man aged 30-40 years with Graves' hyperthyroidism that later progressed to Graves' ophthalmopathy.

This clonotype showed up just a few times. CDR3 nucleotide sequence: TGTGCCATCAGTGAGTATAGCAATGAGCAGTTCTTC. It codes for CAISEYSNEQFF. The chain joins TRBV10-3 to TRBJ2-1; unclear D gene. This CDR3 contains 12 residues. The germline V gene has CDR1 ENHRY and CDR2 SYGVKD. Deletions cut 1 base from V and 6 bases from J, with 4 bases between.

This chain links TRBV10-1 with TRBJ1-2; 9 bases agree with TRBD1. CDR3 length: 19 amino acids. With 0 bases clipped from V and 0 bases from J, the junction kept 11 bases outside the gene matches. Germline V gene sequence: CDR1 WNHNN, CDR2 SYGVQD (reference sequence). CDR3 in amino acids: CASSESGQGFRKANYGYTF. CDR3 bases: TGCGCCAGCAGTGAGTCAGGACAGGGGTTTCGAAAAGCTAACTATGGCTACACCTTC.

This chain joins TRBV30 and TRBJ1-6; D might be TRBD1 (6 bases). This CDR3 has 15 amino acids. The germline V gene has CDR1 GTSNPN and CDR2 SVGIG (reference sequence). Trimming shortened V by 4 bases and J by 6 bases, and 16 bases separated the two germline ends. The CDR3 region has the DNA TGTGCCTGGACACCACAGGGTCATAGTAATTCACCCCTCCACTTT. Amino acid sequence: CAWTPQGHSNSPLHF. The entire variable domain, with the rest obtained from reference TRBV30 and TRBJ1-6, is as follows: SQTIHQWPATLVQPVGSPLSLECTVEGTSNPNLYWYRQAAGRGLQLLFYSVGIGQISSEVPQNLSASRPQDRQFILSSKKLLLSDSGFYLCAWTPQGHSNSPLHFGNGTRLTVT.

The CDR3 DNA reads TGTGCCAGCAGCTTACAGGGTTCAGGCTACACCTTC. This encodes CASSLQGSGYTF. V and J are TRBV7-2 and TRBJ1-2; D might be TRBD1 (5 bases). Germline V gives CDR1 SGHTA, CDR2 FQGNSA. V was shortened by 2 bases and J by 8 bases, with 9 bases between the two germline ends. The CDR3 is made up of 12 amino acids.

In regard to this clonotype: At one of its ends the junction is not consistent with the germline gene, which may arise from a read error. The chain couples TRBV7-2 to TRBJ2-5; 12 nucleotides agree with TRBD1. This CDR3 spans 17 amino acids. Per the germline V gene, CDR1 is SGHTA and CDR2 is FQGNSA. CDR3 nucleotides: TGTGCCAGCAGCTCCGGGACAGGGGGCGGAGGACAAGAGACCCGGTACTTC. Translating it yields CASSSGTGGGGQETRYF.

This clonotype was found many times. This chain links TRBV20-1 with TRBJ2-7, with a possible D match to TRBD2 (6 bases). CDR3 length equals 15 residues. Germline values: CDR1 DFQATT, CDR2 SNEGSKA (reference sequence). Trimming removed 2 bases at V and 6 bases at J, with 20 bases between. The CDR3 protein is CSARLGRLGRFEQYF. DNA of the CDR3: TGCAGTGCTAGACTGGGACGGCTTGGGAGGTTCGAGCAGTACTTC.

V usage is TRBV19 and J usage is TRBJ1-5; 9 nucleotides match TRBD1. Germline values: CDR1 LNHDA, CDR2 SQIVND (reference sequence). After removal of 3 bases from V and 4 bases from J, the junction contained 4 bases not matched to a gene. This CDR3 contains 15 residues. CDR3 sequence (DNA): TGTGCCAGTAGTATGGGACAGGGCCTGAATCAGCCCCAGCATTTT. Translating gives CASSMGQGLNQPQHF.

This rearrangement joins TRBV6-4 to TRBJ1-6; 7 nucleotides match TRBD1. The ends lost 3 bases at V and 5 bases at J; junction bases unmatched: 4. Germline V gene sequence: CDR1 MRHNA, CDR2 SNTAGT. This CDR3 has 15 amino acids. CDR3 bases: TGTGCCAGCAGTGAAGAGACAGGGAATAATTCACCCCTCCACTTT. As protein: CASSEETGNNSPLHF.

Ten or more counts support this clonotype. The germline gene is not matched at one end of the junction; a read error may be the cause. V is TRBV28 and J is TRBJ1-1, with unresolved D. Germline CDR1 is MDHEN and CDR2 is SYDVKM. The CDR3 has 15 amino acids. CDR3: CATSSLRHYNTEAFF. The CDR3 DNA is TGTGCCACCAGTAGCCTACGACACTATAACACTGAAGCTTTCTTT. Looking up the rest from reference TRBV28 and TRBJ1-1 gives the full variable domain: DVKVTQSSRYLVKRTGEKVFLECVQDMDHENMFWYRQDPGLGLRLIYFSYDVKMKEKGDIPEGYSVSREKKERFSLILESASTNQTSMYLCATSSLRHYNTEAFFGQGTRLTVV.

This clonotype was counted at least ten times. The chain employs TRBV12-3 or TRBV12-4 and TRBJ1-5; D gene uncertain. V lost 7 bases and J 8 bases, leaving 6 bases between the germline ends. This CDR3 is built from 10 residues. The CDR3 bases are TGTGCCAGCAATTGGGAGCCCCAGCATTTT. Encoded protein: CASNWEPQHF.

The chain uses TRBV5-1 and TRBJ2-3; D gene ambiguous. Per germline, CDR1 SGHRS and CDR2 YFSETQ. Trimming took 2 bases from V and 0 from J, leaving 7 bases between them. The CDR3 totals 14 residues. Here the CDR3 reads CASSLIQSTDTQYF. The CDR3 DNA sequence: TGCGCCAGCAGCTTAATACAGAGCACAGATACGCAGTATTTT.

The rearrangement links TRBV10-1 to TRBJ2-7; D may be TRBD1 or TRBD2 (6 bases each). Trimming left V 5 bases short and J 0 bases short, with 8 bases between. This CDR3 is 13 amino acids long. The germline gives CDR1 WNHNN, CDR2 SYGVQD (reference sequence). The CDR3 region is CASSWGASYEQYF. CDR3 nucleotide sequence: TGCGCCAGCAGTTGGGGGGCCTCCTACGAGCAGTACTTC.

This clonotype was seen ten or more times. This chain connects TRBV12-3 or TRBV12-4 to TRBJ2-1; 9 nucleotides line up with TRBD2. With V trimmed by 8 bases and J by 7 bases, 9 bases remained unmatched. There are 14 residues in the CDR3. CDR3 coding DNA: TGTGCCAGCTGGCGGGGGGGCATTAATAATGAGCAGTTCTTC. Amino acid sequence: CASWRGGINNEQFF.

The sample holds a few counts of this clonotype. CDR3 loop: CASSLRTSGGEGTQYF. DNA for the CDR3: TGTGCCAGCAGTTTAAGGACTAGCGGGGGGGAAGGTACGCAGTATTTT. The rearrangement uses TRBV27 and TRBJ2-3; 15 bases line up with TRBD2. Germline V CDR1 and CDR2: MNHEY, SMNVEV (reference sequence). This CDR3 comprises 16 residues. Germline trimming cut 2 bases from V and 8 bases from J; bases unmatched to any gene: 5.